This T cell receptor (beta chain) was sequenced in a study of regulatory T cells in long-lasting Graves disease. The V end lost 3 bases, the J end lost 3 bases, and 12 bases lay between the germline ends. The germline gives CDR1 LGHDT, CDR2 YNNKEL (reference sequence). The length of the CDR3 is 14 residues. Time point denoted: newly diagnosed GD, antithyroid drugs for less than 3 months. Scientists built the TCR library using RNA that was extracted from PBMCs. The sample holds many counts of this clonotype. Antigen: not known. Whole-study findings and limits: Favoring TRBV28, TRBJ1-2 and TRBJ2-5 was a feature seen in persistent disease.

Arm-PCR of CDR3 regions and iRepertoire HTBI primers were the basis on which TCR beta libraries were built. TCRdb recomputed calls from the multiplex PCR reads with MiXCR, one row per CDR3 protein. The sample records approximately 490,000 distinct CDR3 sequences, around 15% being singletons. A further study also used this sample, focusing on T cells in Graves' hyperthyroidism and ophthalmopathy.

V gene TRBV3-1 combines with J gene TRBJ2-7; D is ambiguous. The sequence derives from a man in his forties with Graves disease. Here the sequenced sample was peripheral blood mononuclear cells (PBMCs), taken at new diagnosis, from a patient treated with antithyroid drugs. The CDR3 protein is CASSQAGFGYEQYF. In nucleotides, the CDR3 is TGTGCCAGCAGCCAGGCCGGGTTTGGCTACGAGCAGTACTTC.